Listed below are T cell receptor beta chains from one sample, sequenced in a study of cytomegalovirus exposure and HLA in healthy donors. Some clones are missing from TCRdb's copy, which holds only in-frame ones; the method was immunoSEQ multiplex PCR. The repertoire holds approximately 76,000 clones, nearly 95% seen once, with around 2.1% in the top ten. Source material: PBMCs. These receptors were obtained from a woman between 18 and 29 years old in good health and CMV-seronegative. Each CDR3 is given with its conserved first and last residue. A D gene is named only where the DNA matches it firmly. Size values are once, few and many counts, or a class for expanded clones, and some rows have none.

j_call d_call clone_size v_call cdr3_nt cdr3_aa
TRBJ2-5 . once TRBV7-7 TGTGCTAGCAGCCCTAGTGGATCGGAGACCCAGTACTTC CASSPSGSETQYF
TRBJ1-4 . . TRBV19 TGTGCCAGTAGAGCAAGGACAGTCCTTAATGAAAAACTGTTTTTT CASRARTVLNEKLFF
TRBJ1-5 TRBD1 . TRBV28 TGTGCCAGCAGTTTATACAGGGGGGTGGGTCAGCCCCAGCATTTT CASSLYRGVGQPQHF
TRBJ2-1 . . TRBV5-4 TGTGCCAGCAGCTCCCCGCGCCCCTCCTACAATGAGCAGTTCTTC CASSSPRPSYNEQFF
TRBJ2-7 . . TRBV11-3 TGTGCCAGCAGCTTAGGGGGGCAAACTTGGGCCGTTTCCGAGCAGTACTTC CASSLGGQTWAVSEQYF
TRBJ1-5 . . TRBV7-9 TGTGCCAGCAGCGACGGAGGCAATCAGCCCCAGCATTTT CASSDGGNQPQHF
TRBJ2-2 . . TRBV29-1 TGCAGCGTCCAGGGATCGAACACCGGGGAGCTGTTTTTT CSVQGSNTGELFF
TRBJ2-3 TRBD2 . TRBV30 TGTGCCTTAGAGACTAGCGGGGCCACAGATACGCAGTATTTT CALETSGATDTQYF
TRBJ2-7 . . TRBV18 TGTGCCAGCTCGACAGGATTATCCTACGAGCAGTACTTC CASSTGLSYEQYF
TRBJ2-3 TRBD2 . TRBV6-1 TGTGCCAGCAGTGAAACGTGGGCCCGACTAGCACAGGCAGATACGCAGTATTTT CASSETWARLAQADTQYF
TRBJ2-5 . . TRBV7-3 TGTGCCAGCAACCGGAGGACAGTTATGTTTGGAGAGACCCAGTACTTC CASNRRTVMFGETQYF
TRBJ1-1 TRBD1 . TRBV5-1 TGCGCCAGCAGCCCAGAGACAGGGGAATACACTGAAGCTTTCTTT CASSPETGEYTEAFF
TRBJ2-5 TRBD1 . TRBV7-9 TGTGCCAGCAGCGCGTACACAGGGGTGGAGACCCAGTACTTC CASSAYTGVETQYF
TRBJ1-1 . . TRBV28 TGTGCCAGCAGTCCGTACTCCGGGGGAGGGAACACTGAAGCTTTCTTT CASSPYSGGGNTEAFF
TRBJ2-7 . . TRBV30 TGTGCCTGGAGTGTAGGAGGGGGCGGGTTGGACGAGCAGTACTTC CAWSVGGGGLDEQYF
TRBJ2-7 . . TRBV6-1 TGTGCCAGCAGTGAAAGTATAATTTTTACGGGGGTAGGGGAGCAGTACTTC CASSESIIFTGVGEQYF
TRBJ2-1 . . TRBV6-1 TGTGCCAGCAACTCGCGGGTCAGCTCCTACAATGAGCAGTTCTTC CASNSRVSSYNEQFF
TRBJ1-6 . few TRBV14 TGTGCCAGCAGCCAAGTTCGTTGGGACATAAGTTCACCCCTCCACTTT CASSQVRWDISSPLHF
TRBJ2-1 TRBD2 . TRBV4-2 TGTGCCAGCAGCCAAGATTGGGCTAGCGGGGGTACCTACAATGAGCAGTTCTTC CASSQDWASGGTYNEQFF
TRBJ1-1 . . TRBV7-9 TGTGCCAGCAGCTTTCCCGGGACTGAAGCTTTCTTT CASSFPGTEAFF
TRBJ2-1 . . TRBV6-5 TGTGCCAGCAGTTACCACGACAACAATGAGCAGTTCTTC CASSYHDNNEQFF
TRBJ2-2 . . TRBV29-1 TGCAGCCTCCAGGGGTCGGGCGGGGAGCTGTTTTTT CSLQGSGGELFF
TRBJ1-2 TRBD1 once TRBV5-1 TGCGCCAGCAGCCGTCAGGTGGGACAGGGGGTAACCTATGGCTACACCTTC CASSRQVGQGVTYGYTF
TRBJ1-1 TRBD1 . TRBV6-4 TGTGCCAGCAGTGACAAGGCAGGGGGCCAGAACGAAGCTTTCTTT CASSDKAGGQNEAFF
TRBJ1-1 TRBD1 . TRBV6-1 TGTGCCAGCAGTGAATATAGGACAGGGACTAACACTGAAGCTTTCTTT CASSEYRTGTNTEAFF
TRBJ1-4 TRBD1 . TRBV5-1 TGCGCCAGCAGCTCCGGGACAGGAAGTGAAAAACTGTTTTTT CASSSGTGSEKLFF
TRBJ2-2 . once TRBV5-6 TGTGCCAGCAGCTTAGGTCGGGGGCGCGGGAGCACCGGGGAGCTGTTTTTT CASSLGRGRGSTGELFF
TRBJ2-2 . . TRBV10-1 TGCGCCAGCAGTGAGTCACCAGGGGCCGGGGAGCTGTTTTTT CASSESPGAGELFF
TRBJ1-5 . . TRBV7-2 TGTGCCAGCAGCTTAGAGAGTTATAGCAATCAGCCCCAGCATTTT CASSLESYSNQPQHF
TRBJ1-1 TRBD1 . TRBV27 TGTGCCAGCGGGACAGGGAAATACACTGAAGCTTTCTTT CASGTGKYTEAFF
TRBJ2-2 TRBD1 . TRBV11-3 TGTGCCAGCAGCCAGGGACAGACGAACACCGGGGAGCTGTTTTTT CASSQGQTNTGELFF
TRBJ2-7 . . TRBV4-1 TGCGCCAGCAGCCAAGAACGGGGGTGGGAGCAGTACTTC CASSQERGWEQYF
TRBJ2-1 . many TRBV2 TGTGCCAGCAACGGAGGGGGCAGCGCCGAACGCTCCTACAATGAGCAGTTCTTC CASNGGGSAERSYNEQFF
TRBJ1-4 . few TRBV2 TGTGCCAGCAGTCGACAGGTCCCAAATGAAAAACTGTTTTTT CASSRQVPNEKLFF
TRBJ2-1 . . TRBV27 TGTGCCTCCCGGGACTTCTCCTACAATGAGCAGTTCTTC CASRDFSYNEQFF
TRBJ1-2 . once TRBV11-2 TGTGCCAGCAGCTTAAGGTTGACAGATAACTATGGCTACACCTTC CASSLRLTDNYGYTF
TRBJ2-7 TRBD1 . TRBV11-1 TGTGCCAGCAGCACACCCGCCGGGACAGGGAATTTTCAGTACTTC CASSTPAGTGNFQYF
TRBJ2-7 TRBD1 . TRBV29-1 TGCAGCTCCCCTAAACCGGGACAGGGACCCGAGCAGTACTTC CSSPKPGQGPEQYF
TRBJ2-1 . . TRBV25-1 TGTGCCAGCAGTGTAGGAGACAGGTATGAGCAGTTCTTC CASSVGDRYEQFF
TRBJ2-1 TRBD2 once TRBV2 TGTGCCAGCAGTAGGACTAGCGGGACCTACAATGAGCAGTTCTTC CASSRTSGTYNEQFF
TRBJ2-5 TRBD2 . TRBV6-6 TGTGCCAGCCGAGATAAATCGGGGGGGCGGGAGACCCAGTACTTC CASRDKSGGRETQYF
TRBJ2-3 . . TRBV6-6 TGTGCCAGCAGTTTGGGGGGTGACCCAGAGGTAGATACGCAGTATTTT CASSLGGDPEVDTQYF
TRBJ1-4 . . TRBV7-8 TGTGCCAGCAGCTTAGCGCGGACCGGGATCCGGGGAAAACTGTTTTTT CASSLARTGIRGKLFF
TRBJ2-7 . . TRBV5-4 TGTGCCAGCAGCCAAGGACTGGCGGACTCCTACGAGCAGTACTTC CASSQGLADSYEQYF
TRBJ2-5 TRBD1 . TRBV9 TGTGCCAGCAGCGTAGCCCAGGGGGCAGAGACCCAGTACTTC CASSVAQGAETQYF
TRBJ1-2 TRBD1 once TRBV11-2 TGTGCCAGCAGCTTAGGCTCCCTGGACAGGGTACACTATGGCTACACCTTC CASSLGSLDRVHYGYTF
TRBJ1-2 . . TRBV6-1 TGTGCCAGCACGCCCAGGGTCTTATATGGCTACACCTTC CASTPRVLYGYTF
TRBJ2-7 . . TRBV6-5 TGTGCCAGCATGGTCATCGGGACAACCTACGAGCAGTACTTC CASMVIGTTYEQYF
TRBJ2-5 TRBD1 . TRBV2 TGTGCCAGCATCCTAACAGGGGCCACGAAGGGTACCCAGTACTTC CASILTGATKGTQYF
TRBJ2-1 . . TRBV27 TGTGCCAGCAGTTTATACGCAGAAAGCTCCTACAATGAGCAGTTCTTC CASSLYAESSYNEQFF
TRBJ1-1 . . TRBV7-6 TGTGCCAGCAGCTCGGGGGACGGTGAAGCTTTCTTT CASSSGDGEAFF
TRBJ1-1 TRBD1 . TRBV29-1 TGCAGCGTTCGACAGGGGAACACTGAAGCTTTCTTT CSVRQGNTEAFF
TRBJ2-1 TRBD1 . TRBV7-8 TGTGCCAGCAGCTCCCCCGATACAGGGGCGCTTGAGCAGTTCTTC CASSSPDTGALEQFF
TRBJ2-7 . once TRBV30 TGTGCCTGGCGAAAGGAGAGCCTTCCAAACTACGAGCAGTACTTC CAWRKESLPNYEQYF